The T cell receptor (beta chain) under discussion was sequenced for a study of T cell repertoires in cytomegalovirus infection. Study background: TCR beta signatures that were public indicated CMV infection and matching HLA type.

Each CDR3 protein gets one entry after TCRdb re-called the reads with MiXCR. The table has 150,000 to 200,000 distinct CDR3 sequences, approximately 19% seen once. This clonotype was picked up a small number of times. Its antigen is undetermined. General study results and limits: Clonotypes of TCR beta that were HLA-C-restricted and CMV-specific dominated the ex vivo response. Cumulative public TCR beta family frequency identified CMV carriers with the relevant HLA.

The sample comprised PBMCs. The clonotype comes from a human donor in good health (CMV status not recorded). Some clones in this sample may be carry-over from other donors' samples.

This chain's CDR3 is CASSPPENIQYF. As DNA, the CDR3 is TGTGCCAGCAGCCCCCCGGAAAACATTCAGTACTTC. This chain uses TRBV7-9 with TRBJ2-4; D unclear. The V gene's germline CDR1 is SEHNR and CDR2 FQNEAQ (reference sequence). V was shortened by 5 bases and J by 5 bases, with 7 bases between the two germline ends. CDR3 length: 12 amino acids.